This T cell receptor (beta chain) was recovered during a study of blood T cell repertoires in COVID-19 (dated by TCRdb to between 2020 and 2021). For context, the study as a whole: Collaborator samples came from the United States, Italy and Spain and covered acute and convalescent phases of COVID-19. Deeply sampled blood TCRbeta repertoires from subjects exposed to, actively infected with, or recovered from COVID-19 were included in the dataset. The material from the prospective study consisted of cDNA or gDNA derived from T cells, B-cell-depleted T cells, or PBMCs. HLA class I and class II types, where available, came from metadata supplied by the sample provider rather than from assay-based typing. Nearly every sample came with metadata listing a de-identified subject ID, COVID-19 status, age in years and sex. The repertoires were released in a freely available public database meant as a resource for research on the immune response to SARS-CoV-2. The samples were drawn from the first 160 participants of the ongoing ImmuneRACE study and from over a thousand subjects provided by 6 global collaborators.

The collaborating institutions used their own protocols to collect whole blood in K2EDTA tubes. Collaborator samples were shipped for TCRbeta analysis as frozen whole blood, isolated PBMCs, or DNA extracted from either sample type. Remarks on this clone: It has no known antigen specificity. Per-base qualities were not stored, and no clone one base away is much larger.

The immunoSEQ Assay, a bias-controlled multiplex PCR, was used to amplify TCRbeta CDR3 regions from genomic DNA. In the source study's methods: Within the assay, amplification of reference gene primers was used to estimate how many nucleated cells each sample contained. To quantify the absolute abundance of each unique TCRbeta CDR3 rearrangement, sequence reads were collapsed and filtered. For each sample, productive Simpson clonality was calculated by taking the square root of Simpson's diversity index across productive rearrangements. In its TCRdb copy, this immuneACCESS table keeps in-frame sequences only and misses some clones. Where compared with another copy, unresolved V genes explain less than half of these, and the others have no known cause. The V and J calls and the clone size are those of that table, but D and trimming were determined from the DNA. For this sample the table gives 200,000 to 250,000 clones, of which 84% were detected only once. More than 4% of the sample is held by the ten biggest clonotypes.

The investigation overall reported the following: Clinical and demographic metadata were provided uncurated, with the amount varying by source and participant.

As encoded in the germline V gene (reference sequence), CDR1 is LNHDA while CDR2 is SQIVND. Its CDR3 holds 14 amino acids, cysteine through phenylalanine. The entry retains the CDR3 DNA only, 42 bases that are in frame from base 1. At the junction V is shortened by 7 bases and J by 0 bases; bases outside the gene matches: 5. The sequence derives from a man aged 45-60 years with acute or convalescent COVID-19. The chain was built from TRBV19 and TRBJ2-7; TRBD1 aligns with 8 central bases. Input material: peripheral blood. The CDR3 region has the sequence CASTLTGDSYEQYF. Read as DNA, the sequence is TGTGCCAGTACCTTGACAGGGGACTCCTACGAGCAGTACTTC.